The TCR beta chain under discussion was sequenced for a study of control samples from healthy donors and cancer patients (dated by TCRdb to the early 2020s). The library came from the immunoSEQ multiplex PCR assay. TCRdb's version of the immuneACCESS table is confined to in-frame rearrangements and falls short of the full clone set. An unresolved V gene accounts for under half of the shortfall where checked; the remainder is of unknown origin. This sample has 90,000 to 110,000 clones in its table, and over 75% of those were observed once. Jointly, the top ten make up about 4.7% of the sample. Remarks on this clone: Its antigen has not been determined. No clone much larger than this one lies a single base away; base qualities are absent.

For CDR1 and CDR2, the germline V gene lists SNHLY and FYNNEI. From cysteine to phenylalanine, the CDR3 is 17 amino acids long. Only the CDR3 part of the read is kept: 51 bases, read in frame from the first base. The V end gives up 6 bases and the J end 4 bases, leaving 15 bases in the junction not matched to a gene. In this chain, TRBV2 is recombined with TRBJ1-3; 7 nucleotides in the junction match TRBD1. The sequenced material came from blood. The TCR comes from a human donor in good health. The donor label of this sample is uncertain. The encoded CDR3 is CASRPTVLGTDGNTIYF. The base sequence is TGTGCCAGCAGACCGACAGTCCTGGGGACAGACGGAAACACCATATATTTT.